A single sample is the source of the 25 T cell receptor beta chains below, sequenced in a study of cytomegalovirus exposure and HLA in healthy donors. TCRdb keeps only in-frame clones here, not all; method: immunoSEQ multiplex PCR. The sample yields 100,000 to 150,000 clones, approximately 89% seen once. Input material: PBMCs. These receptor sequences come from a man between 18 and 29 years old in good health and CMV-seronegative.

There are a few counts of this clone. The chain links TRBV28 to TRBJ2-7, with no clear D. Per the germline V gene, CDR1 is MDHEN and CDR2 is SYDVKM. This CDR3 contains 12 residues. Trimming left V 8 bases short and J 7 bases short, with 15 bases between. This CDR3 reads CASVSGPGEQYF. CDR3 nucleotides: TGTGCCAGCGTTTCGGGTCCTGGGGAGCAGTACTTC.

The chain joins TRBV10-3 to TRBJ2-3; 14 nucleotides line up with TRBD2. In germline, CDR1 is ENHRY, CDR2 SYGVKD. CDR3 length equals 18 residues. With V trimmed by 6 bases and J by 4 bases, 12 bases remained unmatched. The CDR3 region is CAIREGLAGGFMADTQYF. CDR3 DNA: TGTGCCATCAGGGAAGGACTAGCGGGAGGATTTATGGCAGATACGCAGTATTTT.

The CDR3 bases are TGTGCCAGCGCGATTGAGACAGGGGGTAACACTGAAGCTTTCTTT. Translated: CASAIETGGNTEAFF. The rearrangement joins TRBV6-1 to TRBJ1-1; 9 bases are shared with TRBD1. Germline CDR1 MNHNS, CDR2 SASEGT. The V and J ends lost 8 bases and 2 bases, in that order; junction bases with no gene match: 9. CDR3 size: 15 residues.

This sequence joins TRBV18 and TRBJ2-4, with a tentative D call TRBD1 (5 bases). The CDR3 runs to 15 residues. V gave up 2 bases and J gave up 1 base, with 9 bases separating them. The germline V gene has CDR1 KGHSH and CDR2 LQKENI. The CDR3 nucleotides are TGTGCCAGCTCACCATCAGGGAAGGCCAAAAACATTCAGTACTTC. This encodes CASSPSGKAKNIQYF.

This rearrangement joins TRBV4-1 to TRBJ1-4; D is undetermined. V lost 3 bases and J 7 bases, leaving 9 bases between the germline ends. Germline V gene sequence: CDR1 MGHRA, CDR2 YSYEKL. There are 13 residues in the CDR3. For the CDR3, the DNA is TGCGCCAGCAGCCAGGTGATGAGTGAAAAACTGTTTTTT. It specifies CASSQVMSEKLFF.

The rearrangement links TRBV29-1 to TRBJ2-7; tentatively, D is TRBD2 (6 bases). Germline assignment: CDR1 SQVTM and CDR2 ANQGSEA. The CDR3 length is 14 residues. The V and J ends lost 6 bases and 0 bases respectively, with 15 bases between them. The CDR3, as DNA: TGCAGCGTGCTGCGGGACCCGAACTCCTACGAGCAGTACTTC. This sequence encodes CSVLRDPNSYEQYF.

In DNA, the CDR3 is TGTGCCAGCTCCGGCGACAGGGCTCTCGGCTACACCTTC. Protein: CASSGDRALGYTF. The V and J genes are TRBV18 and TRBJ1-2; 7 nucleotides match TRBD1. With 6 bases clipped from V and 8 bases from J, the junction kept 9 bases outside the gene matches. CDR3 length: 13 amino acids. Looked up from germline, CDR1 is KGHSH and CDR2 is LQKENI.

The rearrangement joins TRBV27 to TRBJ2-1, with D unresolved. This CDR3 is built from 15 residues. Germline CDR1 is MNHEY and CDR2 is SMNVEV (reference sequence). Trimming left V 2 bases short and J 6 bases short, with 14 bases between. CDR3 sequence reads: CASSLNGPNPNEQFF. CDR3 DNA: TGTGCCAGCAGTTTAAACGGTCCGAACCCCAATGAGCAGTTCTTC.

The CDR3 spells CASSLRGSYEQYF. The CDR3 DNA reads TGTGCCAGCAGTTTAAGGGGAAGCTACGAGCAGTACTTC. V usage is TRBV27 and J usage is TRBJ2-7; D is perhaps TRBD1 (5 bases). Trimming removed 2 bases from V and 3 bases from J, with 8 bases in between. The CDR3 spans 13 residues. The germline gives CDR1 MNHEY, CDR2 SMNVEV (reference sequence).

This chain uses TRBV4-3 with TRBJ2-7; D unresolved. The germline gives CDR1 LGHNA, CDR2 YSLEER. Trimming removed 0 bases at V and 2 bases at J, with 11 bases between. This CDR3 region has 15 residues. The CDR3: CASSQDVVQTYEQYF. In nucleotides, the CDR3 is TGCGCCAGCAGCCAAGATGTGGTACAAACCTACGAGCAGTACTTC.

This sequence joins TRBV19 and TRBJ2-7; D might be TRBD1 (5 bases). The V and J ends lost 0 bases and 5 bases respectively, with 8 bases between them. There are 13 residues in the CDR3. Germline values: CDR1 LNHDA, CDR2 SQIVND (reference sequence). The CDR3 reads CASSIEGVNEQYF. The CDR3 DNA sequence: TGTGCCAGTAGTATAGAAGGGGTGAACGAGCAGTACTTC.

This chain uses TRBV28 with TRBJ2-5, with 9 bases fitting TRBD1. The trim removed 10 bases at V and 0 bases at J, leaving 15 bases unmatched. The CDR3 has 17 residues. Germline V gene sequence: CDR1 MDHEN, CDR2 SYDVKM. The CDR3 region has the DNA TGTGCCACCCTCCTCACAGGGGGCTCTCCGAACCAAGAGACCCAGTACTTC. Translation: CATLLTGGSPNQETQYF.

The chain employs TRBV27 and TRBJ2-2; 7 nucleotides align to TRBD2. The CDR3 is 16 residues long. With 6 bases clipped from V and 3 bases from J, the junction kept 10 bases outside the gene matches. Germline CDR1 reads MNHEY; CDR2 reads SMNVEV (reference sequence). Written as DNA, the CDR3 is TGTGCCAGCAGAGCTAAGGCGGGAGTCGACACCGGGGAGCTGTTTTTT. Protein: CASRAKAGVDTGELFF.

The chain is built from TRBV7-2 and TRBJ2-3, with D unresolved. The CDR3 loop spans 14 amino acids. Germline CDR1 reads SGHTA; CDR2 reads FQGNSA. V was trimmed by 2 bases and J by 4 bases, leaving 10 bases between them. CDR3 DNA sequence: TGTGCCAGCAGCTTATCCAATGGCCCAGATACGCAGTATTTT. Its translation is CASSLSNGPDTQYF.

The V and J genes are TRBV5-4 and TRBJ2-7; 14 nucleotides match TRBD2. Germline CDR1 reads SGHNT; CDR2 reads YYREEE (reference sequence). The CDR3 length is 15 residues. V was clipped by 0 bases and J by 6 bases; unmatched bases: 2. The CDR3 DNA is TGTGCCAGCAGCTTGGATGGGACTAGCGGGAGCGAGCAGTACTTC. It specifies CASSLDGTSGSEQYF.

CDR3 in amino acids: CASSLGGDQETQYF. The CDR3 nucleotides read TGTGCCAGCAGTTTGGGGGGGGACCAAGAGACCCAGTACTTC. The chain has TRBV27 and TRBJ2-5; 7 bases are a match to TRBD2. The length of the CDR3 is 14 residues. CDR1 is MNHEY and CDR2 is SMNVEV in the germline V gene (reference sequence). J lost 0 bases, V lost 3 bases, and 1 base had no gene match.

V is TRBV19 and J is TRBJ2-3; 14 nucleotides agree with TRBD2. The V segment lost 9 bases and the J segment 4 bases; nucleotides outside the gene matches: 3. This CDR3 region has 14 residues. Germline CDR1 and CDR2: LNHDA and SQIVND (reference sequence). CDR3 in amino acids: CASGTSGSSDTQYF. The DNA for the CDR3 is TGTGCCAGCGGGACTAGCGGGAGCTCAGATACGCAGTATTTT.

CDR3 region: CASSLSGTDGTNEKLFF. For the CDR3, the DNA is TGTGCCAGCAGCCTTAGCGGGACGGACGGGACTAATGAAAAACTGTTTTTT. J is TRBJ1-4 and V is TRBV7-9; D perhaps matches TRBD1 (5 bases). V was pared by 5 bases and J by 2 bases, with 18 bases between. This CDR3 region has 17 residues. Germline lookup yields CDR1 SEHNR and CDR2 FQNEAQ (reference sequence).

The chain recombines TRBV2 with TRBJ1-2; the D gene is possibly TRBD1 (5 bases). Trimming removed 7 bases from V and 7 bases from J, with 13 bases in between. Germline V gene lookup returns CDR1 SNHLY and CDR2 FYNNEI. The CDR3 spans 12 residues. In nucleotides, the CDR3 is TGTGCCAGCACTGACAGTTTTTTTGGCTACACCTTC. It specifies CASTDSFFGYTF.

V is TRBV28 and J is TRBJ1-5; weak D call: TRBD1 (6 bases). The length of the CDR3 is 15 residues. The V end lost 2 bases, the J end lost 11 bases, and 19 bases lay between the germline ends. The germline V gene encodes CDR1 MDHEN and CDR2 SYDVKM. The CDR3 nucleotides read TGTGCCAGCAGTTTAGATCCCTACAGGGACGGGGCCCAGCATTTT. Protein product: CASSLDPYRDGAQHF.

This clone showed up just once. The chain recombines TRBV6-1 with TRBJ2-1; 8 bases are shared with TRBD1. CDR1 and CDR2 from the germline V gene are MNHNS and SASEGT. V shed 3 bases, J shed 5 bases, and the junction held 6 bases outside the gene matches. There are 15 residues in the CDR3. In DNA form, the CDR3 reads TGTGCCAGCAGTGACCGTGACAGGGGAGACAATGAGCAGTTCTTC. This gives the protein CASSDRDRGDNEQFF.

J is TRBJ1-6 and V is TRBV5-1; 7 positions agree with TRBD1. The junction had 4 bases not matched to a gene; V was cut back by 3 bases and J by 7 bases. CDR1 is SGHRS, CDR2 YFSETQ, per germline. The CDR3 is 14 residues long. CDR3 nucleotide sequence: TGCGCCAGCAGCTCGGGGACAGTAAATTCACCCCTCCACTTT. It is translated as CASSSGTVNSPLHF. The full variable domain, rest sourced from reference TRBV5-1 and TRBJ1-6, is KAGVTQTPRYLIKTRGQQVTLSCSPISGHRSVSWYQQTPGQGLQFLFEYFSETQRNKGNFPGRFSGRQFSNSRSEMNVSTLELGDSALYLCASSSGTVNSPLHFGNGTRLTVT.

This clone has a single count. The chain links TRBV5-1 to TRBJ2-5, with D perhaps TRBD2 (6 bases). The CDR3 is 13 amino acids. CDR1 and CDR2 from the germline V gene are SGHRS and YFSETQ. V was pared by 0 bases and J by 4 bases, with 7 bases between. The CDR3 loop reads CASSLVTRETQYF. The CDR3 DNA follows: TGCGCCAGCAGCTTGGTGACTAGAGAGACCCAGTACTTC.

The chain joins TRBV21-1 to TRBJ2-7; the table calls TRBD1, which could not be checked here. TRBV21-1 is described as a pseudogene. This CDR3 region has 14 residues. The CDR3 nucleotides read TGTGCCAGCAGCCCCAGGGGGACAAGCTACGAGCAGTACTTC. Translating it yields CASSPRGTSYEQYF.

The V and J genes are TRBV7-9 and TRBJ1-2, with 10 nucleotides matching TRBD1. V shed 5 bases and J 3 bases; nucleotides not matched to a gene: 6. Germline loops: CDR1 SEHNR, CDR2 FQNEAQ (reference sequence). The CDR3 has 15 residues. The CDR3 DNA sequence: TGTGCCAGCAGCGCCCGGGACAGGGGCGACTATGGCTACACCTTC. It translates to CASSARDRGDYGYTF.